This T cell receptor (beta chain) was observed in a study of sequential checkpoint blockade in melanoma. Germline V lookup: CDR1 SGHNT, CDR2 YENEEA. V dropped 6 bases and J dropped 2 bases, with 16 bases sitting between them. This CDR3 has 15 residues. Treatment meaning: randomized to nivolumab then ipilimumab (arm A) or the reverse (arm B). Clones were sequenced by immunoSEQ multiplex PCR, and TCRdb holds only the in-frame ones, with some missing. The sample records about 3,200 clones, 15% to 20% being singletons. This clone is labeled medium-sized (0.01 to 0.1%). V usage is TRBV11-3 and J usage is TRBJ1-2, with D possibly matching TRBD1 (6 bases). The sequence came from a human donor with melanoma. The specimen comprised tumor tissue (inferred from file names), sampled from a patient given nivolumab and ipilimumab in sequence. Here the CDR3 DNA reads TGTGCCAGCAGTAAGAACAGGGACCCAAACTATGGCTACACCTTC. It encodes CASSKNRDPNYGYTF.